The 26 T cell receptor beta chains presented below share a single source sample, sequenced in a study of control samples from healthy donors and cancer patients. Data came from immunoSEQ multiplex PCR; TCRdb stores just in-frame clones and leaves some out. The table lists about 160,000 clones, approximately 90% of them singletons. The sequenced material came from blood. Receptor source: a man aged 25-40 years in good health.

The chain uses TRBV6-5 and TRBJ2-3; D is unclear. With 7 bases removed from V and 2 bases from J, the gap between germline ends came to 13 bases. Germline loops: CDR1 MNHEY, CDR2 SVGAGI. The CDR3 is 14 amino acids. The CDR3 here is CASMGLLPTDTQYF. The CDR3 nucleotides are TGTGCCAGCATGGGTCTTCTGCCCACAGATACGCAGTATTTT.

The chain couples TRBV7-9 to TRBJ1-1, with 9 positions matching TRBD1. The CDR3 length is 13 residues. Losses at the gene ends were 9 bases for V and 5 bases for J; bases not matched to a gene: 7. Germline CDR1 and CDR2: SEHNR and FQNEAQ (reference sequence). Here the CDR3 DNA reads TGTGCCAGTACCCGGGACAGGGTGACTGAAGCTTTCTTT. Protein product: CASTRDRVTEAFF.

The chain is built from TRBV3-1 (or the pseudogene TRBV3-2) and TRBJ2-2, with D perhaps TRBD1 or TRBD2 (5 bases each). V shed 2 bases and J shed 6 bases, with 16 bases lying between them. This CDR3 region has 16 residues. Germline V gene sequence: CDR1 LGHDT, CDR2 YNNKEL (reference sequence). This CDR3 reads CASSQLRVGTAGELFF. The DNA of the CDR3 is TGTGCCAGCAGCCAATTACGGGTAGGGACGGCCGGGGAGCTGTTTTTT.

The chain carries TRBV6-5 and TRBJ2-7; TRBD1 matches at 7 bases. CDR3 size: 14 residues. CDR1 MNHEY and CDR2 SVGAGI come from the germline V gene. V dropped 6 bases and J dropped 7; count of bases not matched to a gene: 12. The CDR3 coding sequence is TGTGCCAGCAGCCCATCCCGGACAGGTGCTGAGCAGTACTTC. As protein: CASSPSRTGAEQYF.

V and J are TRBV7-9 and TRBJ1-5; no firm D call. V was shortened by 3 bases and J by 0 bases, with 6 bases between the two germline ends. The CDR3 totals 14 residues. Germline lookup yields CDR1 SEHNR and CDR2 FQNEAQ (reference sequence). The DNA for the CDR3 is TGTGCCAGCAGCTTTCCATATAGCAATCAGCCCCAGCATTTT. It codes for CASSFPYSNQPQHF.

This chain uses TRBV3-1 (or the pseudogene TRBV3-2) with TRBJ2-1; D is undetermined. The germline V and J ends were trimmed by 2 bases and 5 bases, with 16 bases remaining between them. The CDR3 has 16 residues. Germline CDR1 LGHDT, CDR2 YNNKEL (reference sequence). The DNA of the CDR3 is TGTGCCAGCAGCCAACAGGTTCGGCTCCCCAACAATGAGCAGTTCTTC. This gives the protein CASSQQVRLPNNEQFF.

The rearrangement links TRBV6-5 to TRBJ1-1; no reliable D call. Trimming took off 8 bases at V and 6 bases at J, with 10 bases between the two ends. The CDR3 length is 11 residues. The germline V gene has CDR1 MNHEY and CDR2 SVGAGI. CDR3 DNA: TGTGCCAGCGAGCAGGTCGCTGAAGCTTTCTTT. Translating gives CASEQVAEAFF.

The gene calls are TRBV11-3 and TRBJ2-7; D might be TRBD1 (7 bases). Germline CDR1 and CDR2: SGHNT and YENEEA. The CDR3 runs 15 residues. With 4 bases removed from V and 2 bases from J, the gap between germline ends came to 15 bases. The CDR3 reads CASSSADRRAYEQYF. CDR3 in DNA: TGTGCCAGCAGCTCCGCGGACAGGAGGGCCTACGAGCAGTACTTC.

There are a few counts of this clone. This chain connects TRBV21-1 to TRBJ2-3. TRBV21-1 is a pseudogene segment. CDR3 length: 12 amino acids. CDR3 sequence (DNA): TGTGCCAGCAGCACCGCCACAGATACGCAGTATTTT. This gives the protein CASSTATDTQYF.

This clone was recorded once. The chain links TRBV7-2 to TRBJ2-5, with no clear D. From germline, CDR1 is SGHTA and CDR2 FQGNSA. V gave up 6 bases and J gave up 7 bases, with 12 bases separating them. The CDR3 runs 12 residues. CDR3 in DNA: TGTGCCAGCAGTTTTAGTCGTGGGACCCAGTACTTC. Its translation: CASSFSRGTQYF. The full variable domain, rest sourced from reference TRBV7-2 and TRBJ2-5, is GAGVSQSPSNKVTEKGKDVELRCDPISGHTALYWYRQSLGQGLEFLIYFQGNSAPDKSGLPSDRFSAERTGGSVSTLTIQRTQQEDSAVYLCASSFSRGTQYFGPGTRLLVL.

The rearrangement links TRBV11-3 to TRBJ2-1; 12 bases are a match to TRBD2. The germline gives CDR1 SGHNT, CDR2 YENEEA. V trimming: 1 base; J trimming: 0 bases; junction bases outside the gene matches: 4. The CDR3 runs to 18 residues. The CDR3 protein is CASSLGTSGVSSYNEQFF. The CDR3 nucleotides are TGTGCCAGCAGCTTAGGGACTAGCGGGGTCAGCTCCTACAATGAGCAGTTCTTC.

This chain joins TRBV6-5 and TRBJ2-7; D is perhaps TRBD1 or TRBD2 (5 bases each). V lost 4 bases and J lost 2, with 12 bases in between. CDR1 and CDR2 from the germline V gene are MNHEY and SVGAGI. The CDR3 loop spans 14 amino acids. The CDR3 nucleotides are TGTGCCAGCAGTTCGGGACCAACCCCCTACGAGCAGTACTTC. Protein product: CASSSGPTPYEQYF.

This clone occurred once. J is TRBJ1-5 and V is TRBV19; D call uncertain. The CDR3 runs to 15 residues. Trimming removed 5 bases from V and 3 bases from J, with 14 bases in between. Germline V lookup: CDR1 LNHDA, CDR2 SQIVND (reference sequence). The CDR3 DNA is TGTGCCAGTAGTCTTGGACCGTTAAACAATCAGCCCCAGCATTTT. Amino acid sequence: CASSLGPLNNQPQHF.

V and J are TRBV12-3 or TRBV12-4 and TRBJ1-2; D not resolved. The germline V and J ends were trimmed by 1 base and 3 bases, with 6 bases remaining between them. The length of the CDR3 is 13 residues. The CDR3 region has the DNA TGTGCCAGCAGTTTAGGGGCCGACTATGGCTACACCTTC. Its translation: CASSLGADYGYTF.

The chain links TRBV3-1 (or the pseudogene TRBV3-2) to TRBJ1-1; 8 bases fit TRBD1. The junction had 9 bases not matched to a gene; V was cut back by 3 bases and J by 0 bases. The CDR3 totals 17 residues. Germline V CDR1 and CDR2: LGHDT, YNNKEL (reference sequence). The CDR3 coding sequence is TGTGCCAGCAGCCATGGGACAGGCGCCGCATTGAACACTGAAGCTTTCTTT. Encoded protein: CASSHGTGAALNTEAFF.

V and J are TRBV7-8 and TRBJ1-5; perhaps TRBD1 as D (6 bases). V was clipped by 1 base and J by 0 bases, with 19 bases between them. CDR1 and CDR2 (germline): SGHVS, FQNEAQ. The CDR3 is 19 amino acids. DNA for the CDR3: TGTGCCAGCAGCTTAGAGATAGGGAAAGGGGGGAATAGCAATCAGCCCCAGCATTTT. It translates to CASSLEIGKGGNSNQPQHF.

The chain employs TRBV27 and TRBJ2-1, with 8 bases matching TRBD2. Germline V gene sequence: CDR1 MNHEY, CDR2 SMNVEV (reference sequence). V lost 2 bases, J lost 8 bases, and 8 bases stayed unmatched. CDR3 length equals 15 residues. CDR3 sequence (DNA): TGTGCCAGCAGTTTAATGGCGGGGGGATGGGATGAGCAGTTCTTC. Its translation is CASSLMAGGWDEQFF.

V is TRBV19 and J is TRBJ2-7; 8 bases are a match to TRBD1. J was trimmed by 5 bases and V by 5 bases; bases with no gene match: 8. The CDR3 is 14 amino acids. Germline values: CDR1 LNHDA, CDR2 SQIVND (reference sequence). As DNA, the CDR3 is TGTGCCAGTAGTTACCGGACAGGGTTCAACGAGCAGTACTTC. Protein sequence: CASSYRTGFNEQYF.

V usage is TRBV29-1 and J usage is TRBJ1-5; TRBD1 agrees at 10 bases. CDR3 length: 13 residues. V lost 4 bases and J lost 9; bases outside the gene matches: 6. Germline V gene data show CDR1 as SQVTM and CDR2 as ANQGSEA. The CDR3, as DNA: TGCAGCGTTGTTGGGACAGGGGACGGGCCCCAGCATTTT. This translates into CSVVGTGDGPQHF.

The chain joins TRBV6-5 to TRBJ1-1, with a tentative D call TRBD1 (6 bases). The germline V gene has CDR1 MNHEY and CDR2 SVGAGI. The V gene lost 7 bases and the J gene lost 0 bases, with 15 bases spanning the gap. The CDR3 length is 15 residues. The CDR3 DNA sequence: TGTGCCAGCACCGTGAACAGGGATATGAACACTGAAGCTTTCTTT. It is translated as CASTVNRDMNTEAFF.

The chain is built from TRBV7-3 and TRBJ1-2; TRBD1 matches 8 bases. Trimming cost V 3 bases and J 6 bases; bases outside gene matches: 3. The CDR3 sequence is 13 residues long. The V gene's germline CDR1 is SGHTA and CDR2 FQGTGA. CDR3 protein: CASSLDRDHGYTF. CDR3 DNA sequence: TGTGCCAGCAGCTTGGACAGGGACCATGGCTACACCTTC.

V and J are TRBV10-2 and TRBJ2-7, with TRBD2 matching over 9 bases. CDR1 WSHSY and CDR2 SAAADI come from the germline V gene. This CDR3 contains 14 residues. Unmatched junction bases numbered 7, after V lost 9 bases and J lost 1 base. CDR3 coding DNA: TGCGCCAGTGCTAGACTAGCGGATTCCTACGAGCAGTACTTC. Protein: CASARLADSYEQYF.

The chain joins TRBV5-5 to TRBJ1-2; 8 positions match TRBD1. The V gene's germline CDR1 is SGHKS and CDR2 YYEKEE (reference sequence). The CDR3 runs 13 residues. J was trimmed by 2 bases and V by 4 bases; bases with no gene match: 1. The CDR3 DNA reads as TGTGCCAGCAGCGGGACAGGCAACTATGGCTACACCTTC. Amino acids: CASSGTGNYGYTF.

V usage is TRBV6-2 or TRBV6-3 and J usage is TRBJ2-3; possibly TRBD1 or TRBD2 for D (5 bases each). V lost 4 bases, J lost 2 bases, and 13 bases lay in between. In germline, CDR1 is MNHEY, CDR2 SVGEGT. The CDR3 extends over 15 amino acids. The DNA for the CDR3 is TGTGCCAGCAGTTTCTCTGGGGGTTTCACAGATACGCAGTATTTT. As protein: CASSFSGGFTDTQYF.

The chain recombines TRBV7-2 with TRBJ1-1; D not certain. Looked up from germline, CDR1 is SGHTA and CDR2 is FQGNSA. V lost 2 bases to trimming and J lost 7 bases, with 8 bases between them. The CDR3 spans 12 residues. The CDR3 loop is CASSLSGIEAFF. Written as DNA, the CDR3 is TGTGCCAGCAGCTTAAGCGGTATTGAAGCTTTCTTT.

As concerns this clone: The same CDR3 arises from other DNA sequences in this sample as well. V and J are TRBV7-3 and TRBJ2-1, with 7 nucleotides matching TRBD1. Per germline, CDR1 SGHTA and CDR2 FQGTGA. V dropped 4 bases and J dropped 7; count of bases not matched to a gene: 1. The CDR3 has 12 amino acids. The CDR3 DNA is TGTGCCAGCAGCTCACAGGGGAATGAGCAGTTCTTC. This sequence encodes CASSSQGNEQFF.